Presented here are 24 T cell receptor beta chains from one specimen sequenced in a study of blood T cell repertoires in COVID-19. Sequencing was performed with immunoSEQ multiplex PCR; in TCRdb, only in-frame clones are kept and a portion is missing. The sample holds roughly 140,000 clones; about 91% are singletons and the top ten take about 28%. Material for sequencing was peripheral blood. These receptor sequences come from a human donor in a cohort sampled during active COVID-19.

This clone was recorded only once. The chain has TRBV19 and TRBJ1-4; no definite D call. Trimming removed 6 bases from V and 8 bases from J, with 16 bases in between. The length of the CDR3 is 14 residues. Looked up from germline, CDR1 is LNHDA and CDR2 is SQIVND (reference sequence). CDR3 sequence reads: CASRENGDWEKLFF. The CDR3 nucleotides are TGTGCCAGTAGGGAAAACGGGGATTGGGAAAAACTGTTTTTT. Combining the CDR3 with reference TRBV19 and TRBJ1-4 gives the whole variable domain DGGITQSPKYLFRKEGQNVTLSCEQNLNHDAMYWYRQDPGQGLRLIYYSQIVNDFQKGDIAEGYSVSREKKESFPLTVTSAQKNPTAFYLCASRENGDWEKLFFGSGTQLSVL.

The chain carries TRBV5-4 and TRBJ1-3; D uncertain. Germline V gives CDR1 SGHNT, CDR2 YYREEE (reference sequence). The CDR3 spans 14 residues. Trimming pared 1 base from V and 4 bases from J, leaving 9 bases between. The CDR3 coding sequence is TGTGCCAGCAGCTTGTCCGTCGCGGGAAACACCATATATTTT. This gives the protein CASSLSVAGNTIYF.

This clone was counted once. J is TRBJ2-5 and V is TRBV5-4; 8 nucleotides match TRBD2. J was trimmed by 5 bases and V by 6 bases; bases with no gene match: 15. CDR3 length: 16 amino acids. CDR1 SGHNT and CDR2 YYREEE come from the germline V gene (reference sequence). The CDR3 DNA is TGTGCCAGCAAGTATCGTGGGGCGGGGGGTTTTGAGACCCAGTACTTC. Translation: CASKYRGAGGFETQYF.

The gene calls are TRBV10-3 and TRBJ2-5; tentative D call: TRBD1 (6 bases). V was pared by 2 bases and J by 5 bases, with 15 bases between. This CDR3 region has 15 residues. Germline V gives CDR1 ENHRY, CDR2 SYGVKD. The CDR3 DNA sequence: TGTGCCATCAGTGAGGGGAGCAGGGGATCGGAGACCCAGTACTTC. Its protein is CAISEGSRGSETQYF.

A single count supports this clone. The rearrangement joins TRBV7-2 to TRBJ2-1, with D possibly matching TRBD2 (5 bases). CDR1 is SGHTA and CDR2 is FQGNSA in the germline V gene. V was pared by 5 bases and J by 3 bases, with 11 bases between. CDR3 length: 14 amino acids. The CDR3 region has the DNA TGTGCCAGCAGCCCACCCGGAGGCTACAATGAGCAGTTCTTC. Translation: CASSPPGGYNEQFF.

The chain joins TRBV4-3 to TRBJ2-7, with D maybe TRBD2 (6 bases). This CDR3 is built from 16 residues. Germline V gene sequence: CDR1 LGHNA, CDR2 YSLEER. Trimming cost V 0 bases and J 3 bases, with 15 bases left between them. The DNA of the CDR3 is TGCGCCAGCAGCCAAGAAGGAGGGGCAGCCCTCTACGAGCAGTACTTC. Amino acid sequence: CASSQEGGAALYEQYF.

The gene calls are TRBV25-1 and TRBJ2-7; TRBD2 is a possible D gene (7 bases). The V gene lost 1 base and the J gene lost 2 bases, with 12 bases spanning the gap. The CDR3 contains 15 residues. Looked up from germline, CDR1 is MGHDK and CDR2 is SYGVNS. The chain's CDR3 is CASSELRGGTYEQYF. In DNA, the CDR3 is TGTGCCAGCAGTGAATTGAGGGGGGGTACCTACGAGCAGTACTTC.

This clone appeared a few times. The V and J genes are TRBV4-1 and TRBJ2-1; 9 bases are a match to TRBD2. V was clipped by 4 bases and J by 0 bases; unmatched bases: 4. Germline V gene lookup returns CDR1 MGHRA and CDR2 YSYEKL. This CDR3 region has 16 residues. The CDR3 reads CASSRVAGASYNEQFF. The CDR3 nucleotides are TGCGCCAGCAGCCGAGTAGCGGGGGCCTCCTACAATGAGCAGTTCTTC.

A single count supports this clone. This chain joins TRBV4-1 and TRBJ1-1, with D unclear. In germline, CDR1 is MGHRA, CDR2 YSYEKL. V was trimmed by 5 bases and J by 4 bases, leaving 14 bases between them. The CDR3 contains 14 residues. The CDR3 DNA is TGCGCCAGCAGCTTGGCGGGAGTCGGCACTGAAGCTTTCTTT. Its translation: CASSLAGVGTEAFF.

The chain joins TRBV7-9 to TRBJ2-5, with TRBD1 identical over 10 bases. Germline CDR1 is SEHNR and CDR2 is FQNEAQ (reference sequence). V lost 4 bases to trimming and J lost 2 bases; unmatched junction nucleotides: 4. This CDR3 spans 15 amino acids. CDR3 sequence: CASSSRDRGQETQYF. DNA for the CDR3: TGTGCCAGCAGCTCCAGGGACAGGGGTCAAGAGACCCAGTACTTC.

This CDR3 reads CASSWSGVGREETQYF. The CDR3 nucleotides read TGCGCCAGCAGCTGGTCAGGGGTCGGTCGAGAGGAGACCCAGTACTTC. This chain connects TRBV4-1 to TRBJ2-5; a possible D gene is TRBD1 (6 bases). Germline CDR1 and CDR2: MGHRA and YSYEKL. Trimming removed 5 bases at V and 5 bases at J, with 21 bases between. The CDR3 extends over 16 amino acids.

This sequence joins TRBV9 and TRBJ1-4; D perhaps matches TRBD1 (6 bases). This CDR3 comprises 14 residues. Germline CDR1 reads SGDLS; CDR2 reads YYNGEE. Trimming took 4 bases from V and 8 from J, leaving 15 bases between them. CDR3 sequence (DNA): TGTGCCAGCAGCTCCGGGACACCCTGGGAAAAACTGTTTTTT. As protein: CASSSGTPWEKLFF.

The V and J genes are TRBV6-2 or TRBV6-3 and TRBJ2-2, with TRBD2 matching over 7 bases. Trimming at V came to 4 bases and at J to 1 base, leaving 3 bases not matched to a gene. CDR1 is MNHEY and CDR2 is SVGEGT in the germline V gene. The CDR3 has 15 residues. The DNA of the CDR3 is TGTGCCAGCAGTTTAGCGGGCGTGAACACCGGGGAGCTGTTTTTT. Translating gives CASSLAGVNTGELFF.

In DNA, the CDR3 is TGTGCCAGCAGTCACAGGGGGTCGCGATTGGGCACAGATACGCAGTATTTT. Its translation: CASSHRGSRLGTDTQYF. This sequence joins TRBV6-6 and TRBJ2-3; 8 nucleotides align to TRBD1. The length of the CDR3 is 17 residues. The V gene end was trimmed by 5 bases and the J gene end by 1 base; junction bases not matched to a gene: 11. The V gene's germline CDR1 is MNHNY and CDR2 SVGAGI (reference sequence).

The rearrangement joins TRBV27 to TRBJ2-7; D possibly corresponds to TRBD2 (7 bases). V dropped 0 bases and J dropped 0 bases, with 12 bases sitting between them. This CDR3 region has 16 residues. Germline CDR1 reads MNHEY; CDR2 reads SMNVEV (reference sequence). The CDR3: CASSLSRGDYSYEQYF. The CDR3 DNA sequence: TGTGCCAGCAGTTTATCAAGGGGGGACTACTCCTACGAGCAGTACTTC.

The chain carries TRBV7-2 and TRBJ1-2; no clear D. Germline V lookup: CDR1 SGHTA, CDR2 FQGNSA. Trimming removed 1 base at V and 8 bases at J, with 11 bases between. The CDR3 spans 13 residues. CDR3 region: CASSLGRTGGYTF. The CDR3 DNA is TGTGCCAGCAGCTTAGGGCGAACCGGGGGCTACACCTTC. The variable domain in full, with the rest retrieved from reference TRBV7-2 and TRBJ1-2, is GAGVSQSPSNKVTEKGKDVELRCDPISGHTALYWYRQSLGQGLEFLIYFQGNSAPDKSGLPSDRFSAERTGGSVSTLTIQRTQQEDSAVYLCASSLGRTGGYTFGSGTRLTVV.

The chain employs TRBV27 and TRBJ1-1; TRBD1 matches at 8 bases. Germline V gene data show CDR1 as MNHEY and CDR2 as SMNVEV (reference sequence). The CDR3 covers 15 residues. V lost 5 bases to trimming and J lost 4 bases; unmatched junction nucleotides: 9. In DNA form, the CDR3 reads TGTGCCAGCAGTGCTCTCAGGGGGCGCGGCACTGAAGCTTTCTTT. Its protein product is CASSALRGRGTEAFF.

The CDR3 nucleotides read TGTGCCAGCAGCGTAGGGGCAGGGGCTAACTATGGCTACACCTTC. Its translation is CASSVGAGANYGYTF. This chain uses TRBV9 with TRBJ1-2; possible D gene TRBD1, 6 bases. The CDR3 is made up of 15 amino acids. The germline V gene encodes CDR1 SGDLS and CDR2 YYNGEE. Trimming removed 0 bases from V and 0 bases from J, with 9 bases in between.

This sequence joins TRBV2 and TRBJ2-2, with D possibly TRBD2 on 5 matching bases. The V end lost 4 bases, the J end lost 5 bases, and 17 bases lay between the germline ends. The CDR3 contains 16 residues. CDR1 is SNHLY and CDR2 is FYNNEI in the germline V gene. The CDR3 coding sequence is TGTGCCAGCAGTGCGATAGAACTTCGGAGGACCGGGGAGCTGTTTTTT. Translating gives CASSAIELRRTGELFF. Based on the CDR3 plus reference TRBV2 and TRBJ2-2, the full variable domain is EPEVTQTPSHQVTQMGQEVILRCVPISNHLYFYWYRQILGQKVEFLVSFYNNEISEKSEIFDDQFSVERPDGSNFTLKIRSTKLEDSAMYFCASSAIELRRTGELFFGEGSRLTVL.

The V call is TRBV7-9, the J call TRBJ2-2; possibly TRBD2 for D (5 bases). Per the germline V gene, CDR1 is SEHNR and CDR2 is FQNEAQ (reference sequence). Trimming stripped 2 bases from V and 1 base from J, with 11 bases between. The CDR3 runs to 16 residues. The CDR3 here is CASSLILRVNTGELFF. In nucleotides, the CDR3 is TGTGCCAGCAGCTTAATCTTGCGGGTGAACACCGGGGAGCTGTTTTTT.

The V gene is TRBV27, the J gene TRBJ1-2; 8 nucleotides match TRBD1. The J segment lost 6 bases and the V segment lost 3 bases, leaving 3 bases of the junction unmatched. Per the germline V gene, CDR1 is MNHEY and CDR2 is SMNVEV (reference sequence). This CDR3 is built from 13 residues. The DNA for the CDR3 is TGTGCCAGCAGTTTTGGACAGGGTAATGGCTACACCTTC. This gives the protein CASSFGQGNGYTF.

The chain links TRBV18 to TRBJ1-4, with 7 bases matching TRBD1. With 5 bases clipped from V and 3 bases from J, the junction kept 3 bases outside the gene matches. In germline, CDR1 is KGHSH, CDR2 LQKENI. The CDR3 runs to 14 residues. CDR3 loop: CASSEGASNEKLFF. In DNA form, the CDR3 reads TGTGCCAGCTCAGAGGGGGCTTCTAATGAAAAACTGTTTTTT.

The CDR3 is CSVDLIGGHPNYGYTF. The CDR3 DNA is TGCAGCGTTGATCTCATCGGTGGGCACCCGAACTATGGCTACACCTTC. The gene calls are TRBV29-1 and TRBJ1-2; D ambiguous. Germline values: CDR1 SQVTM, CDR2 ANQGSEA. The length of the CDR3 is 16 residues. V lost 3 bases, J lost 2 bases, and 19 bases lay in between.

This chain connects TRBV2 to TRBJ1-1; TRBD1 might be the D (6 bases). Germline values: CDR1 SNHLY, CDR2 FYNNEI. There are 14 residues in the CDR3. Trimming pared 7 bases from V and 0 bases from J, leaving 12 bases between. The CDR3 spells CASIRTAMNTEAFF. The CDR3 region has the DNA TGTGCCAGCATTCGGACAGCGATGAACACTGAAGCTTTCTTT.